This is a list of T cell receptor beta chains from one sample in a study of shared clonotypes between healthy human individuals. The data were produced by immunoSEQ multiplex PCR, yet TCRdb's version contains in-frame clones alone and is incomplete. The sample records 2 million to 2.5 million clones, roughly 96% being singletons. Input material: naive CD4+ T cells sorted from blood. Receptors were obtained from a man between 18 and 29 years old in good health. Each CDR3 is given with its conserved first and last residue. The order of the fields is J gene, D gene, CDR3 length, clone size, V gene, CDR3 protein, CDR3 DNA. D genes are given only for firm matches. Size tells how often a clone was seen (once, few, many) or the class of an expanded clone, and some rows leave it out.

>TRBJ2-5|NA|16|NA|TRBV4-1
CASSQSQDGGRETQYF
TGCGCCAGCAGCCAGTCCCAAGATGGGGGGCGGGAGACCCAGTACTTC
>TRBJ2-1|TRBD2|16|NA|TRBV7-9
CASSLVVAGGRNEQFF
TGTGCCAGCAGCTTAGTGGTCGCGGGGGGCCGAAATGAGCAGTTCTTC
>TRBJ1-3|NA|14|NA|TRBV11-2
CASSSPLLANTIYF
TGTGCCAGCAGCTCCCCCCTATTAGCGAACACCATATATTTT
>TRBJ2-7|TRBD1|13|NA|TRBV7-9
CASRRDRDYEQYF
TGTGCCAGCAGGCGGGACAGGGACTACGAGCAGTACTTC
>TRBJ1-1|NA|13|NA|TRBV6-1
CASSEVTNTEAFF
TGTGCCAGCAGTGAGGTCACGAACACTGAAGCTTTCTTT
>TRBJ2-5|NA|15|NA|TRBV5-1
CASSPAPVGGETQYF
TGCGCCAGCAGTCCAGCCCCGGTGGGAGGCGAGACCCAGTACTTC
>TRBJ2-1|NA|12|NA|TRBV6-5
CASSRNGDEQFF
TGTGCCAGCTCCCGGAATGGCGATGAGCAGTTCTTC
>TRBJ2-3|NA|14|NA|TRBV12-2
CASRSNTVADTQYF
TGTGCAAGTCGCTCCAACACTGTGGCAGATACGCAGTATTTT
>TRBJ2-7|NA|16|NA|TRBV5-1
CASSLSGAYEPREQYF
TGCGCCAGCAGCTTATCCGGGGCCTACGAACCCCGCGAGCAGTACTTC
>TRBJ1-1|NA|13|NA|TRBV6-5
CASRRGSDTEAFF
TGTGCCAGCCGGCGTGGGTCTGACACTGAAGCTTTCTTT
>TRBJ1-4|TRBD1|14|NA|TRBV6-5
CASRPDRGYEKLFF
TGTGCCAGCAGACCCGACAGGGGGTATGAAAAACTGTTTTTT
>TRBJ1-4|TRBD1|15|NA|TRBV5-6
CASSINRGTNEKLFF
TGTGCCAGCAGCATCAACAGGGGCACTAATGAAAAACTGTTTTTT
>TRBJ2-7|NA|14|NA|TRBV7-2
CASSFRDFNYEQYF
TGTGCCAGCAGCTTCCGGGACTTTAACTACGAGCAGTACTTC
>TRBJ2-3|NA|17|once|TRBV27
CASSPQGPGTYTDTQYF
TGTGCCAGCAGTCCGCAAGGCCCCGGGACATACACAGATACGCAGTATTTT
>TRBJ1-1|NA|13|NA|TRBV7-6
CASSLVPSTEAFF
TGTGCCAGCAGCTTAGTGCCGAGCACTGAAGCTTTCTTT
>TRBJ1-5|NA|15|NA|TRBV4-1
CASSQGGYSNQPQHF
TGCGCCAGCAGCCAGGGGGGATATAGCAATCAGCCCCAGCATTTT
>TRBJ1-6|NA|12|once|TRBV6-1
CASTSYNSPLHF
TGTGCCAGCACCTCCTATAATTCACCCCTCCACTTT
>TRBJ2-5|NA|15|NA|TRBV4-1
CASSQEGSLSKTQYF
TGCGCCAGCAGCCAAGAGGGGTCCCTGTCCAAGACCCAGTACTTC
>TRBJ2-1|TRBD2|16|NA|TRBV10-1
CASSEPGLAGENEQFF
TGCGCCAGCAGTGAACCGGGGCTAGCGGGAGAGAATGAGCAGTTCTTC
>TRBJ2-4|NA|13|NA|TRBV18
CASSRSDVYIQYF
TGTGCCAGCTCACGGTCGGACGTGTACATTCAGTACTTC
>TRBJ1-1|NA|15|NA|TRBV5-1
CASSLTVTGATEAFF
TGCGCCAGCAGCCTAACCGTGACAGGAGCCACTGAAGCTTTCTTT
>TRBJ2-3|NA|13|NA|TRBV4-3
CASSQRATDTQYF
TGCGCCAGCAGCCAACGGGCCACAGATACGCAGTATTTT
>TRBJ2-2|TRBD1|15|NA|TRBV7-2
CASSRTGVDTGELFF
TGTGCCAGCAGCCGGACAGGGGTGGACACCGGGGAGCTGTTTTTT
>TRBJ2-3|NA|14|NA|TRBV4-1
CASSQDSDLDTQYF
TGCGCCAGCAGCCAAGATTCCGATTTGGATACGCAGTATTTT
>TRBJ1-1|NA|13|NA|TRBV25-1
CASKMGLNTEAFF
TGTGCCAGCAAGATGGGACTGAACACTGAAGCTTTCTTT
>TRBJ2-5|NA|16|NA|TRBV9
CASSVAPRDFQETQYF
TGTGCCAGCAGCGTAGCTCCCCGGGACTTCCAAGAGACCCAGTACTTC
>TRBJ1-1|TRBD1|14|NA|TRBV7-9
CASSRGQMNTEAFF
TGTGCCAGCAGCCGGGGACAGATGAACACTGAAGCTTTCTTT
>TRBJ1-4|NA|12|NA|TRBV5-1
CASSLDDEKLFF
TGCGCCAGCAGCTTGGACGATGAAAAACTGTTTTTT
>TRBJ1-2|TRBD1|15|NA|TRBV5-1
CASSSTPGQPYGYTF
TGCGCCAGCAGCTCCACCCCGGGACAGCCTTATGGCTACACCTTC
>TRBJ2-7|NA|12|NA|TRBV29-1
CSVLTTGYEQYF
TGCAGCGTCCTCACAACAGGCTACGAGCAGTACTTC
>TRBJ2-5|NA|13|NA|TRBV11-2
CASSPDRQETQYF
TGTGCCAGCAGCCCTGACAGGCAAGAGACCCAGTACTTC
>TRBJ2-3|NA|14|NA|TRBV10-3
CAISLEMGTDTQYF
TGTGCCATCAGCCTTGAGATGGGCACAGATACGCAGTATTTT
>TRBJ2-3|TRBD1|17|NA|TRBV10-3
CAISESVQGVRTDTQYF
TGTGCCATCAGTGAGTCGGTTCAGGGGGTAAGGACAGATACGCAGTATTTT
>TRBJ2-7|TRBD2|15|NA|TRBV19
CASSIVSGSSYEQYF
TGTGCCAGTAGTATAGTAAGCGGGAGCTCCTACGAGCAGTACTTC
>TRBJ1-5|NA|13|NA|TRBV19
CASSQTGNQPQHF
TGTGCCAGTAGTCAAACAGGGAATCAGCCCCAGCATTTT
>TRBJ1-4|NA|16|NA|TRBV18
CASSLRSPGTNEKLFF
TGTGCCAGCTCACTGCGGTCCCCAGGGACTAATGAAAAACTGTTTTTT
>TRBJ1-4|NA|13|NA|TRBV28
CASIKDANEKLFF
TGTGCCAGCATTAAAGATGCTAATGAAAAACTGTTTTTT
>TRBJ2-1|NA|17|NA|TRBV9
CASSAIPTASSYNEQFF
TGTGCCAGCAGCGCGATTCCGACAGCGAGCTCCTACAATGAGCAGTTCTTC
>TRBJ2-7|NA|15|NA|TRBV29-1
CSARRGADVSYEQYF
TGCAGCGCCCGCCGAGGGGCGGATGTCTCCTACGAGCAGTACTTC